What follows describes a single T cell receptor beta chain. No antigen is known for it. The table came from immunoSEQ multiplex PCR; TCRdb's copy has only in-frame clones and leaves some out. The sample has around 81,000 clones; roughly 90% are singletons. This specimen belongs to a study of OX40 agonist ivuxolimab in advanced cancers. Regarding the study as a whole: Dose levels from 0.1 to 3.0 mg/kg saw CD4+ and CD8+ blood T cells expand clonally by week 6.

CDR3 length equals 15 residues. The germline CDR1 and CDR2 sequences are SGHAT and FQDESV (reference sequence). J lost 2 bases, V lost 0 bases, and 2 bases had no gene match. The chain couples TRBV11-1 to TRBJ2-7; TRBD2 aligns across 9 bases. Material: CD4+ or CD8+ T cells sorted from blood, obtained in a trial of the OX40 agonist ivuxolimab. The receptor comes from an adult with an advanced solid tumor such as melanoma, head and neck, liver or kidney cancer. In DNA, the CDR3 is TGTGCCAGCAGCTTAGCTAGCGGGAGCCCCTACGAGCAGTACTTC. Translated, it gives CASSLASGSPYEQYF.